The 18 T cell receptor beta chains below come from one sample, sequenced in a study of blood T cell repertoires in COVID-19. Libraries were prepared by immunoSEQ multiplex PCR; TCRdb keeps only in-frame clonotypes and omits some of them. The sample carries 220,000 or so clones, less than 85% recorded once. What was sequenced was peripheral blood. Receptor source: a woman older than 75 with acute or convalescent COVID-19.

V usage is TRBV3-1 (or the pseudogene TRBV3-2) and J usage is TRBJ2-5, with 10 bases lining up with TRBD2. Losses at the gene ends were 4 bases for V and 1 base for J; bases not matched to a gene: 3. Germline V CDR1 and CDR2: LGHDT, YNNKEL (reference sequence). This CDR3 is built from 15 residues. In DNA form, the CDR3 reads TGTGCCAGCAGCCCTAGCGGGGGCCCCCAAGAGACCCAGTACTTC. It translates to CASSPSGGPQETQYF.

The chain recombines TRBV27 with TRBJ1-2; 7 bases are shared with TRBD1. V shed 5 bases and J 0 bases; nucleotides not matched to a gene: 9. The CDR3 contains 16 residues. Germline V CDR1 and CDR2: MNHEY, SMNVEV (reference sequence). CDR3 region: CASSRTGQTPNYGYTF. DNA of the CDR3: TGTGCCAGCAGTAGAACGGGACAGACCCCTAACTATGGCTACACCTTC.

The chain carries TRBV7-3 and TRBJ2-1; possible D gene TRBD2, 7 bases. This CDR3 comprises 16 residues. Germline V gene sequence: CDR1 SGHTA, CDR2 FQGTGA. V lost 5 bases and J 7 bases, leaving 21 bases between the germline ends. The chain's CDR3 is CASSRSGALGGNEQFF. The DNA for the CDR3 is TGTGCCAGCAGCAGATCAGGGGCACTCGGGGGGAATGAGCAGTTCTTC.

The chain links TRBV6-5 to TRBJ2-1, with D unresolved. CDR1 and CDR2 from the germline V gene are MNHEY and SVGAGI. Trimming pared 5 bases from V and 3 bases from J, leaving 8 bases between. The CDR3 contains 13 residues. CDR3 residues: CASSLVNYNEQFF. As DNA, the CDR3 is TGTGCCAGCAGTCTAGTAAACTACAATGAGCAGTTCTTC.

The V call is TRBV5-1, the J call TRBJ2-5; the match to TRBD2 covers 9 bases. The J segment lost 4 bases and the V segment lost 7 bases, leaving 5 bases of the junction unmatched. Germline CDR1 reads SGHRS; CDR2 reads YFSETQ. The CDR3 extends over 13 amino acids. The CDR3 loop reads CASRGGAAETQYF. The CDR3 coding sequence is TGCGCCAGCCGCGGGGGGGCTGCAGAGACCCAGTACTTC.

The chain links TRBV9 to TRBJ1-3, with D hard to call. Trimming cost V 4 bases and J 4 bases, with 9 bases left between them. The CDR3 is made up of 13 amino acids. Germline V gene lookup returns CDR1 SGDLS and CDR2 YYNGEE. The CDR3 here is CASSPAGGNTIYF. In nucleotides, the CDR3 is TGTGCCAGCAGCCCAGCGGGCGGAAACACCATATATTTT.

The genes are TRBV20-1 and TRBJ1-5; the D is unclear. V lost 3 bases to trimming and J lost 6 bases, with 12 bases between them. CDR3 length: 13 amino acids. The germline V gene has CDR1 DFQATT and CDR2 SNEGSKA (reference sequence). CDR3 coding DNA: TGCAGTGCTAGTCGTAGCGAAGGTCAGCCCCAGCATTTT. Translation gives CSASRSEGQPQHF.

The CDR3 sequence: CASSRWGEKGYTF. CDR3 bases: TGTGCCAGCAGCCGTTGGGGGGAGAAGGGCTACACCTTC. The chain uses TRBV5-4 and TRBJ1-2, with D maybe TRBD1 (5 bases). CDR1 and CDR2 from the germline V gene are SGHNT and YYREEE (reference sequence). V was clipped by 4 bases and J by 8 bases, with 15 bases between them. CDR3 length: 13 residues.

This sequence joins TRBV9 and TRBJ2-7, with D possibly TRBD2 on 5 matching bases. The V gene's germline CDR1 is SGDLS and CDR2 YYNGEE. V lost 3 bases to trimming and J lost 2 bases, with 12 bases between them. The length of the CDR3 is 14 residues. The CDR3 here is CASSALDLAYEQYF. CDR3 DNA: TGTGCCAGCAGCGCCCTGGACTTGGCCTACGAGCAGTACTTC.

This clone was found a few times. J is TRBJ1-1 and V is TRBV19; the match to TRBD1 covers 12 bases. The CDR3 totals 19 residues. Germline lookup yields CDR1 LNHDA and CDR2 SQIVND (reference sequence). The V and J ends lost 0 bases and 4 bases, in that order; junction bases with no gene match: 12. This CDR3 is CASSIDRGQGAGWCTEAFF. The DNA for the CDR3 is TGTGCCAGTAGTATAGATCGGGGACAGGGGGCAGGGTGGTGCACTGAAGCTTTCTTT.

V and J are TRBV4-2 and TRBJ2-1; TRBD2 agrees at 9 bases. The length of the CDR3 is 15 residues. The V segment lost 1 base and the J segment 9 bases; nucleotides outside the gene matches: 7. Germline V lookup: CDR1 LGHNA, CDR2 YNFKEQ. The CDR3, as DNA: TGTGCCAGCAGCCAAGGAGCGGGGGGACCGCCTGAGCAGTTCTTC. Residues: CASSQGAGGPPEQFF.

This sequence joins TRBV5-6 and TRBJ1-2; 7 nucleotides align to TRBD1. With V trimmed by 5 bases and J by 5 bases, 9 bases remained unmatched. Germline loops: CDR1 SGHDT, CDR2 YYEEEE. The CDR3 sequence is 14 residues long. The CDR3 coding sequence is TGTGCCAGCAGTTCCACAGGGGTGCCTTATGGCTACACCTTC. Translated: CASSSTGVPYGYTF.

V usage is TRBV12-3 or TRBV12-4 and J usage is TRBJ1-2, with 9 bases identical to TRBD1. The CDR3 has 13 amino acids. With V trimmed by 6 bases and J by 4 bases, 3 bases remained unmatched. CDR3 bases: TGTGCCAGCAGCCAACAGGGGGCCTATGGCTACACCTTC. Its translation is CASSQQGAYGYTF.

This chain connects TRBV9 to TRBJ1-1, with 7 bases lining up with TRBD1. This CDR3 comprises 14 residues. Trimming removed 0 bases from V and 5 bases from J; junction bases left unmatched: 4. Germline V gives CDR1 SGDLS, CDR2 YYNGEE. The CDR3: CASSVVAGGTEAFF. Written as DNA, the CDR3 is TGTGCCAGCAGCGTAGTCGCAGGGGGGACTGAAGCTTTCTTT.

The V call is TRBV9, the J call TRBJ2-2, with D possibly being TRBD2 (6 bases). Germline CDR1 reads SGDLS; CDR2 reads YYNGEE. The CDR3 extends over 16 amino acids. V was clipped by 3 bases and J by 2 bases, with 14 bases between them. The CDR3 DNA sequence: TGTGCCAGCAGCGGAATGGAGGGTCGTAACACCGGGGAGCTGTTTTTT. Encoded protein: CASSGMEGRNTGELFF.

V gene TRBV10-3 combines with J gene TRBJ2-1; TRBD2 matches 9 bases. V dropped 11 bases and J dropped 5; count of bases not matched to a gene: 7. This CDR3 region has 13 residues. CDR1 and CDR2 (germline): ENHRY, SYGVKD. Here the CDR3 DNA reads TGTGCCTCCGGACTAGCGTACGACAATGAGCAGTTCTTC. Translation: CASGLAYDNEQFF.

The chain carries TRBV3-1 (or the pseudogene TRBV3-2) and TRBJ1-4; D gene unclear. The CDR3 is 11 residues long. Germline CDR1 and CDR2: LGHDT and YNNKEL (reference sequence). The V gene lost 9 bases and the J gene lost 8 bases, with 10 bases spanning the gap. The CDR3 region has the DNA TGTGCCAGTTTCGGTCGCGAAAAACTGTTTTTT. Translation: CASFGREKLFF.

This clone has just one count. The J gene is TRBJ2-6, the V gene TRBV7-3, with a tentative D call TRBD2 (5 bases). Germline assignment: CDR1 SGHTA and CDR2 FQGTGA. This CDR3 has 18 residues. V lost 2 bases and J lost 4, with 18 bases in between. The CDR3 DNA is TGTGCCAGCAGCTTAGAGGGCCAACTACTTATGGGGGCCAACGTCCTGACTTTC. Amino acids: CASSLEGQLLMGANVLTF.